This TCR beta chain was captured in a study of CD8+ T cells in alopecia areata. General study results and limits: Numerous expanded lesional clones remained in scalp and blood during tofacitinib. In scalp samples, resident alphabeta T cells of normal skin are also sequenced.

Following RNA extraction, reverse transcription yielded cDNA that acted as the sequencing template. The protocol was immunoSEQ multiplex PCR, while the TCRdb copy is restricted to in-frame clones and leaves out a portion. This sample has about 64,000 clones; 35% to 55% occur once, and the top ten carry 20%. This clone was detected a few times. Its specificity is unknown. One junction end disagrees with the germline gene, perhaps due to a read error. The treatment: oral pan-JAK inhibitor, 5-10 mg twice daily. Germline CDR1 and CDR2: MNHEY and SMNVEV (reference sequence). The CDR3 consists of 11 residues.

The clonotype originates from a human donor with alopecia areata. The V and J genes are TRBV27 and TRBJ2-7; D unresolved. The sequences come from CD8+ T cells sorted from blood, collected at approximately week 37, from a patient treated with tofacitinib. CDR3 DNA: TGTGCCAGCGGTTTACGGGACGAGCAGTACTTC. Its protein product is CASGLRDEQYF.